This note documents a single TCR beta chain sequence. The entry originates in a study of cytomegalovirus exposure and HLA in healthy donors. Whole-study context: An analysis done earlier identified 90 million to 120 million unique TCR beta sequences from approximately 170 million T cells.

Primers: 60 Vbeta forward and 13 Jbeta reverse. The protocol was immunoSEQ multiplex PCR, while the TCRdb copy is restricted to in-frame clones and leaves out a portion. The sample spans about 160,000 clones; the ten largest clones claim under 2.5%. The receptor comes from a man aged 25 to 40 in good health and CMV-seronegative. Sequencing was done on a sample of PBMCs.

DNA of the CDR3: TGCGCCAGCAGCCCACAGGAGGGACTAGCGGGAGAAGAGACCCAGTACTTC. Translation gives CASSPQEGLAGEETQYF. This chain joins TRBV4-3 and TRBJ2-5; TRBD2 aligns across 14 bases. The CDR3 spans 17 residues. The germline V gene encodes CDR1 LGHNA and CDR2 YSLEER. Germline trimming cut 4 bases from V and 3 bases from J; bases unmatched to any gene: 7.